These T cell receptor beta chains were read from a single sample in a study of memory CD4+ T cells and cytomegalovirus serostatus. This table comes from immunoSEQ multiplex PCR, and its TCRdb copy is limited to in-frame clones, with some not included. The data hold about 82,000 clones, with 65% to 85% observed a single time. Sequenced sample: memory CD4+ T cells from blood. The receptors originated from an adult in good health and CMV-seronegative. CDR3s include the opening cysteine and the closing phenylalanine or tryptophan. Each record gives: J gene, V gene, clone size, D gene, CDR3 protein, CDR3 DNA. A D gene is named only where the DNA matches it firmly. Clone size, where shown, is once, few, many, or a class for clones that have expanded.

j_call: TRBJ1-2
v_call: TRBV9
clone_size: -
d_call: TRBD1
cdr3_aa: CASSVGSGTGTDGYTF
cdr3_nt: TGTGCCAGCAGCGTAGGAAGTGGGACAGGGACGGATGGCTACACCTTC

j_call: TRBJ1-4
v_call: TRBV5-1
clone_size: -
d_call: -
cdr3_aa: CASTLAGGTNEKLFF
cdr3_nt: TGCGCCAGCACCCTTGCGGGGGGTACTAATGAAAAACTGTTTTTT

j_call: TRBJ1-5
v_call: TRBV5-6
clone_size: once
d_call: -
cdr3_aa: CASSGNRNQPQHF
cdr3_nt: TGTGCCAGCAGCGGTAACAGGAATCAGCCCCAGCATTTT

j_call: TRBJ2-1
v_call: TRBV19
clone_size: -
d_call: -
cdr3_aa: CASSIEGSSYNEQFF
cdr3_nt: TGTGCCAGTAGTATTGAGGGCAGCTCCTACAATGAGCAGTTCTTC

j_call: TRBJ1-2
v_call: TRBV27
clone_size: -
d_call: -
cdr3_aa: CASSFAPRRGGQVGGYTF
cdr3_nt: TGTGCCAGCAGCTTTGCGCCCAGAAGGGGGGGGCAAGTCGGTGGCTACACCTTC

j_call: TRBJ1-4
v_call: TRBV7-2
clone_size: -
d_call: TRBD1
cdr3_aa: CASSPGQINEKLFF
cdr3_nt: TGTGCCAGCAGCCCGGGACAGATTAATGAAAAACTGTTTTTT

j_call: TRBJ1-4
v_call: TRBV18
clone_size: -
d_call: -
cdr3_aa: CASSPQGNREKLFF
cdr3_nt: TGTGCCAGCTCACCACAGGGGAATCGCGAAAAACTGTTTTTT

j_call: TRBJ1-1
v_call: TRBV4-2
clone_size: -
d_call: TRBD1
cdr3_aa: CASSYRGQTEAFF
cdr3_nt: TGTGCCAGCAGCTACAGGGGGCAAACTGAAGCTTTCTTT

j_call: TRBJ1-4
v_call: TRBV4-2
clone_size: -
d_call: -
cdr3_aa: CASSPMRGENEKLFF
cdr3_nt: TGTGCCAGCAGCCCCATGAGGGGGGAAAATGAAAAACTGTTTTTT

j_call: TRBJ1-1
v_call: TRBV10-3
clone_size: -
d_call: -
cdr3_aa: CAISDSRVPNTEAFF
cdr3_nt: TGTGCCATCAGTGACAGCCGAGTTCCAAACACTGAAGCTTTCTTT

j_call: TRBJ2-7
v_call: TRBV28
clone_size: -
d_call: -
cdr3_aa: CASTDSTVLGEQYF
cdr3_nt: TGTGCCAGCACCGATTCGACAGTCCTGGGCGAGCAGTACTTC

j_call: TRBJ2-3
v_call: TRBV7-2
clone_size: -
d_call: -
cdr3_aa: CASSVTRDSGDTQYF
cdr3_nt: TGTGCCAGCAGCGTAACTCGGGACTCAGGAGATACGCAGTATTTT

j_call: TRBJ2-7
v_call: TRBV6-5
clone_size: -
d_call: TRBD1
cdr3_aa: CASSSGQGTGEQYF
cdr3_nt: TGTGCCAGCAGTTCAGGACAGGGTACTGGCGAGCAGTACTTC

j_call: TRBJ2-2
v_call: TRBV27
clone_size: -
d_call: TRBD2
cdr3_aa: CASSLGLGKGTGELFF
cdr3_nt: TGTGCCAGCAGTTTGGGACTAGGAAAAGGCACCGGGGAGCTGTTTTTT

j_call: TRBJ2-1
v_call: TRBV9
clone_size: -
d_call: TRBD2
cdr3_aa: CASSAINLAGGSYNEQFF
cdr3_nt: TGTGCCAGCAGCGCAATAAACTTAGCGGGGGGATCCTACAATGAGCAGTTCTTC

j_call: TRBJ2-7
v_call: TRBV29-1
clone_size: -
d_call: -
cdr3_aa: CSVELRASEQYF
cdr3_nt: TGCAGCGTTGAGCTAAGGGCAAGCGAGCAGTACTTC

j_call: TRBJ1-4
v_call: TRBV30
clone_size: -
d_call: -
cdr3_aa: CAWSVWFPIGLDEKLFF
cdr3_nt: TGTGCCTGGAGTGTATGGTTCCCCATTGGGTTAGATGAAAAACTGTTTTTT

j_call: TRBJ1-2
v_call: TRBV6-4
clone_size: few
d_call: -
cdr3_aa: CASSDLGYGYTF
cdr3_nt: TGTGCCAGCAGTGACCTGGGGTATGGCTACACCTTC

j_call: TRBJ1-4
v_call: TRBV30
clone_size: -
d_call: TRBD1
cdr3_aa: CAWGDPGQGNEKLFF
cdr3_nt: TGTGCCTGGGGGGATCCGGGACAGGGTAATGAAAAACTGTTTTTT

j_call: TRBJ2-7
v_call: TRBV18
clone_size: once
d_call: -
cdr3_aa: CASSPAGIVYEQYF
cdr3_nt: TGTGCCAGCTCACCAGCGGGGATAGTATACGAGCAGTACTTC

j_call: TRBJ2-3
v_call: TRBV4-2
clone_size: -
d_call: TRBD2
cdr3_aa: CASSYSGGGTDTQYF
cdr3_nt: TGTGCCAGCAGCTATAGCGGGGGGGGCACAGATACGCAGTATTTT

j_call: TRBJ2-3
v_call: TRBV7-3
clone_size: few
d_call: TRBD1
cdr3_aa: CASSLLTGGRDTQYF
cdr3_nt: TGTGCCAGCAGCTTACTTACAGGGGGCAGAGATACGCAGTATTTT

j_call: TRBJ2-7
v_call: TRBV9
clone_size: -
d_call: TRBD2
cdr3_aa: CASSTPQLAGPYEQYF
cdr3_nt: TGTGCCAGCAGCACGCCCCAACTAGCGGGACCCTACGAGCAGTACTTC

j_call: TRBJ2-3
v_call: TRBV5-1
clone_size: -
d_call: -
cdr3_aa: CASSTGQGEDTQYF
cdr3_nt: TGCGCCAGCAGCACGGGACAAGGAGAGGATACGCAGTATTTT

j_call: TRBJ1-5
v_call: TRBV28
clone_size: -
d_call: -
cdr3_aa: CASIQGGTGQPQHF
cdr3_nt: TGTGCCAGCATTCAAGGGGGTACGGGTCAGCCCCAGCATTTT

j_call: TRBJ2-1
v_call: TRBV9
clone_size: -
d_call: -
cdr3_aa: CASSVSGNEQFF
cdr3_nt: TGTGCCAGCAGCGTCAGTGGCAATGAGCAGTTCTTC

j_call: TRBJ2-5
v_call: TRBV5-5
clone_size: -
d_call: -
cdr3_aa: CASSWDSQRETQYF
cdr3_nt: TGTGCCAGCAGCTGGGACTCCCAAAGGGAGACCCAGTACTTC

j_call: TRBJ1-6
v_call: TRBV9
clone_size: -
d_call: TRBD1
cdr3_aa: CASSVGDRVGAPLHF
cdr3_nt: TGTGCCAGCAGCGTAGGGGACAGGGTAGGAGCACCCCTCCACTTT

j_call: TRBJ2-2
v_call: TRBV7-3
clone_size: -
d_call: -
cdr3_aa: CASSPLGGNVNTGELFF
cdr3_nt: TGTGCCAGCAGCCCATTAGGGGGTAATGTAAACACCGGGGAGCTGTTTTTT

j_call: TRBJ2-7
v_call: TRBV11-2
clone_size: -
d_call: -
cdr3_aa: CASSRTRAPYEQYF
cdr3_nt: TGTGCCAGCAGCCGCACTAGGGCGCCCTACGAGCAGTACTTC

j_call: TRBJ2-7
v_call: TRBV7-2
clone_size: -
d_call: -
cdr3_aa: CASSFSSRSGEQYF
cdr3_nt: TGTGCCAGCAGCTTTTCGAGCAGGTCGGGCGAGCAGTACTTC

j_call: TRBJ1-2
v_call: TRBV7-2
clone_size: once
d_call: -
cdr3_aa: CASSPQTDYGYTF
cdr3_nt: TGTGCCAGCAGCCCCCAGACAGACTATGGCTACACCTTC

j_call: TRBJ2-5
v_call: TRBV5-1
clone_size: -
d_call: TRBD2
cdr3_aa: CASSRRPSGGLQETQYF
cdr3_nt: TGCGCCAGCAGCCGACGTCCTAGCGGGGGGCTCCAAGAGACCCAGTACTTC

j_call: TRBJ1-6
v_call: TRBV25-1
clone_size: -
d_call: -
cdr3_aa: CASPGGVYNSPLHF
cdr3_nt: TGTGCCAGCCCCGGGGGGGTGTATAATTCACCCCTCCACTTT

j_call: TRBJ1-1
v_call: TRBV11-2
clone_size: -
d_call: -
cdr3_aa: CASSLERDGFGAFF
cdr3_nt: TGTGCCAGCAGCTTGGAAAGGGACGGGTTTGGAGCTTTCTTT

j_call: TRBJ2-1
v_call: TRBV5-1
clone_size: -
d_call: -
cdr3_aa: CASSFLPPPEDEQFF
cdr3_nt: TGCGCCAGCAGCTTTCTTCCACCCCCTGAGGATGAGCAGTTCTTC

j_call: TRBJ1-1
v_call: TRBV5-5
clone_size: -
d_call: TRBD1
cdr3_aa: CASSGTGGTEAFF
cdr3_nt: TGTGCCAGCAGCGGGACAGGGGGCACTGAAGCTTTCTTT

j_call: TRBJ1-2
v_call: TRBV2
clone_size: -
d_call: TRBD1
cdr3_aa: CASSEATGAVSGYTF
cdr3_nt: TGTGCCAGCAGTGAAGCAACAGGGGCCGTATCTGGCTACACCTTC

j_call: TRBJ1-1
v_call: TRBV19
clone_size: -
d_call: -
cdr3_aa: CASGEGGTEAFF
cdr3_nt: TGTGCCAGCGGGGAGGGGGGCACTGAAGCTTTCTTT

j_call: TRBJ1-4
v_call: TRBV7-2
clone_size: -
d_call: TRBD1
cdr3_aa: CASSLQGGFSNEKLFF
cdr3_nt: TGTGCCAGCAGCTTACAGGGGGGTTTTTCAAATGAAAAACTGTTTTTT

j_call: TRBJ1-5
v_call: TRBV2
clone_size: -
d_call: TRBD1
cdr3_aa: CASSERTGSNQPQHF
cdr3_nt: TGTGCCAGCAGTGAGAGGACAGGGAGCAATCAGCCCCAGCATTTT

j_call: TRBJ1-2
v_call: TRBV30
clone_size: -
d_call: TRBD1
cdr3_aa: CAWSGQGAFKGYTF
cdr3_nt: TGTGCCTGGAGTGGACAGGGGGCGTTTAAGGGCTACACCTTC

j_call: TRBJ1-1
v_call: TRBV5-5
clone_size: -
d_call: -
cdr3_aa: CASSPGQANTEAFF
cdr3_nt: TGTGCCAGCAGCCCGGGACAAGCGAACACTGAAGCTTTCTTT

j_call: TRBJ1-3
v_call: TRBV27
clone_size: -
d_call: -
cdr3_aa: CASSLSPPGRFSGNTIYF
cdr3_nt: TGTGCCAGCAGTTTATCCCCTCCGGGCAGGTTCTCTGGAAACACCATATATTTT

j_call: TRBJ1-2
v_call: TRBV4-1
clone_size: -
d_call: TRBD1
cdr3_aa: CASSQVQLVGGQYGYTF
cdr3_nt: TGCGCCAGCAGCCAAGTCCAACTTGTAGGGGGCCAATATGGCTACACCTTC

j_call: TRBJ1-1
v_call: TRBV29-1
clone_size: -
d_call: -
cdr3_aa: CSVEWQWF
cdr3_nt: TGCAGCGTTGAGTGGCAGTGGTTT

j_call: TRBJ2-7
v_call: TRBV5-4
clone_size: -
d_call: -
cdr3_aa: CASSRTAHASEQYF
cdr3_nt: TGTGCCAGCAGCCGGACAGCGCACGCCAGCGAGCAGTACTTC

j_call: TRBJ2-7
v_call: TRBV4-2
clone_size: -
d_call: TRBD2
cdr3_aa: CASSQLAGGAYEQYF
cdr3_nt: TGTGCCAGCAGCCAACTAGCGGGGGGGGCCTACGAGCAGTACTTC

j_call: TRBJ2-7
v_call: TRBV30
clone_size: -
d_call: TRBD1
cdr3_aa: CAWKRTGGYYEQYF
cdr3_nt: TGTGCCTGGAAAAGGACAGGGGGCTACTACGAGCAGTACTTC

j_call: TRBJ1-6
v_call: TRBV9
clone_size: few
d_call: TRBD1
cdr3_aa: CASSVGFQGGTALHF
cdr3_nt: TGTGCCAGCAGCGTAGGATTTCAGGGGGGTACGGCCCTCCACTTT

j_call: TRBJ1-2
v_call: TRBV28
clone_size: -
d_call: -
cdr3_aa: CASSDQGWENYGYTF
cdr3_nt: TGTGCCAGCAGCGACCAGGGATGGGAGAACTATGGCTACACCTTC

j_call: TRBJ2-1
v_call: TRBV5-6
clone_size: -
d_call: TRBD2
cdr3_aa: CASSLVPAGVDEQFF
cdr3_nt: TGTGCCAGCAGCTTGGTCCCAGCGGGGGTCGATGAGCAGTTCTTC

j_call: TRBJ1-2
v_call: TRBV11-2
clone_size: -
d_call: -
cdr3_aa: CASSRFTGTFNYGYTF
cdr3_nt: TGTGCCAGCAGCCGCTTCACCGGGACATTTAACTATGGCTACACCTTC

j_call: TRBJ2-3
v_call: TRBV30
clone_size: -
d_call: -
cdr3_aa: CAWSKRADTQYF
cdr3_nt: TGTGCCTGGAGTAAAAGGGCGGATACGCAGTATTTT